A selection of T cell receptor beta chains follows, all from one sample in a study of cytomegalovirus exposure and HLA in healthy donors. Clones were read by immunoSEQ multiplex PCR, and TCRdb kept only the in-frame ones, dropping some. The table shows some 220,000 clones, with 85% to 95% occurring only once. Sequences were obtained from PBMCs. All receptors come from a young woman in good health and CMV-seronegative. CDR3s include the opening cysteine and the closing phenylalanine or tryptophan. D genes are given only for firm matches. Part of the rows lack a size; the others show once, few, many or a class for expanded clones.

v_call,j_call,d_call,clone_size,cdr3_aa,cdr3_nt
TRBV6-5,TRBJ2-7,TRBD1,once,CASRIMTGAYEQYF,TGTGCCAGCAGGATCATGACAGGGGCCTACGAGCAGTACTTC
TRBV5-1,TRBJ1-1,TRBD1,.,CASSLRQGVGVTEAFF,TGCGCCAGCAGCTTGAGGCAGGGGGTCGGGGTGACTGAAGCTTTCTTT
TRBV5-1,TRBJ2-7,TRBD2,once,CASSSRLAGDHEQYF,TGCGCCAGCAGCTCGCGACTAGCGGGAGACCACGAGCAGTACTTC
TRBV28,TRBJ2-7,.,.,CASSSGDSRDDEQYF,TGTGCCAGCAGTTCCGGGGACTCCCGGGACGACGAGCAGTACTTC
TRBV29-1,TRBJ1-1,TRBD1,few,CSVAGQVDTEAFF,TGCAGCGTAGCAGGACAGGTAGATACTGAAGCTTTCTTT
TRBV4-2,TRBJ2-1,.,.,CASSPLTSQGEQFF,TGTGCCAGCAGCCCTCTTACTAGCCAGGGTGAGCAGTTCTTC
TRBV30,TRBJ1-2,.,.,CAWGVGAHGYTF,TGTGCCTGGGGGGTGGGGGCCCATGGCTACACCTTC
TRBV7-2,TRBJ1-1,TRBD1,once,CASSRQGRTEAFF,TGTGCCAGCAGCCGACAGGGGAGGACTGAAGCTTTCTTT
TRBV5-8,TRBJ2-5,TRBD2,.,CASSHPVASGSKETQYF,TGTGCCAGCAGCCACCCCGTAGCTAGCGGGAGTAAGGAGACCCAGTACTTC
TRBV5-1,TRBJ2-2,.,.,CASRSSAGELFF,TGCGCCAGCAGATCGTCCGCCGGGGAGCTGTTTTTT
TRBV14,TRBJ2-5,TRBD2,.,CASSRRAGTSGRETQYF,TGTGCCAGCAGCCGTCGTGCCGGGACTAGCGGGCGGGAGACCCAGTACTTC
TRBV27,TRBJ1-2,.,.,CASSLSSLRGYTF,TGTGCCAGCAGCCTAAGCTCCCTGAGGGGCTACACCTTC
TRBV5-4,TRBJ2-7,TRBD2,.,CASSSPGLASEQYF,TGTGCCAGCAGCTCACCGGGACTAGCCAGCGAGCAGTACTTC
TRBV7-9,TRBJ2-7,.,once,CASSPGYEQYF,TGTGCCAGCAGCCCAGGGTACGAGCAGTACTTC
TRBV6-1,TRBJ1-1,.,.,CASSDSRGTEAFF,TGTGCCAGCAGTGATAGCCGGGGCACTGAAGCTTTCTTT
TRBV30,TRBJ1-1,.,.,CAWSRGLNTEAFF,TGTGCCTGGAGTAGGGGCCTGAACACTGAAGCTTTCTTT
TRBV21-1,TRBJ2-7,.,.,CASSRRTGHSYEQYF,TGTGCCAGCAGCCGTCGGACAGGCCACTCCTACGAGCAGTACTTC
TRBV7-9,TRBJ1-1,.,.,CASSLRNRRNTEAFF,TGTGCCAGCAGCTTAAGAAACAGACGGAACACTGAAGCTTTCTTT
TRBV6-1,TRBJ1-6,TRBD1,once,CASSATLSGTDNSPLHF,TGTGCCAGCAGTGCTACCCTCTCCGGGACAGATAATTCACCCCTCCACTTT
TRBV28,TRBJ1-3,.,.,CASSLQGWTDTIYF,TGTGCCAGCAGTTTACAGGGGTGGACGGACACCATATATTTT
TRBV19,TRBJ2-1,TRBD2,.,CASKWELAGSNEQFF,TGTGCCAGTAAGTGGGAGCTAGCGGGGTCGAATGAGCAGTTCTTC
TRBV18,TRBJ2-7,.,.,CASSPRQDHEQYF,TGTGCCAGCTCCCCTAGACAGGACCACGAGCAGTACTTC
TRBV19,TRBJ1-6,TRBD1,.,CASSDRRETGGRGSPLHF,TGTGCCAGTAGTGATCGCAGGGAGACAGGGGGCAGGGGTTCACCCCTCCACTTT
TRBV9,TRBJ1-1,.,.,CASSSGQTMNTEAFF,TGTGCCAGCAGCTCTGGACAGACCATGAACACTGAAGCTTTCTTT
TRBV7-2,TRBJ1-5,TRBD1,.,CASSSQGAGNQPQHF,TGTGCCAGCAGCTCACAGGGGGCCGGCAATCAGCCCCAGCATTTT
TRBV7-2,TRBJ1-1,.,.,CASSYDRNTMNTEAFF,TGTGCCAGCAGCTACGACAGGAACACGATGAACACTGAAGCTTTCTTT
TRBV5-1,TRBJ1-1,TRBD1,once,CASSLGQGARTEAFF,TGCGCCAGCAGCTTGGGTCAGGGGGCGAGGACTGAAGCTTTCTTT
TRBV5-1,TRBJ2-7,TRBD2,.,CASSLAGLAGGPSYEQYF,TGCGCCAGCAGCTTGGCCGGGCTAGCGGGAGGCCCCTCCTACGAGCAGTACTTC